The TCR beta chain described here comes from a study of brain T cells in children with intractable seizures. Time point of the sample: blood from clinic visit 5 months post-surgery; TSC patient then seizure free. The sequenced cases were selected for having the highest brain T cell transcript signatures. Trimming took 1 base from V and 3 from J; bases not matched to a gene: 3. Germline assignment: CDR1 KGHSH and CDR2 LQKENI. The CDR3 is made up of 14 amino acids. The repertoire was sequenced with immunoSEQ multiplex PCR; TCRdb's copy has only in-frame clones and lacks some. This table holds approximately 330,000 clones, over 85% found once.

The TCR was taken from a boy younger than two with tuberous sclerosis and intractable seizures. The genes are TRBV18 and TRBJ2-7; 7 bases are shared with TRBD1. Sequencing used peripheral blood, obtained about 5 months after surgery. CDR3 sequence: CASSPQGALYEQYF. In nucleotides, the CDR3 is TGTGCCAGCTCACCACAGGGGGCTCTCTACGAGCAGTACTTC.